Sequencing of this T cell receptor beta chain was carried out in a study of blood T cell repertoires in COVID-19. Turning to the study itself: Sites in the United States, Italy and Spain provided acute and convalescent COVID-19 samples. In each case, the material was cDNA or gDNA derived from T cells, B-cell-depleted T cells, or PBMCs.

Germline values: CDR1 MNHEY, CDR2 SMNVEV (reference sequence). The CDR3 length is 15 residues. V lost 2 bases and J lost 2; bases outside the gene matches: 6. In the authors' workflow: The assay estimated nucleated cells by amplifying reference gene primers. Method: immunoSEQ multiplex PCR; TCRdb's copy keeps in-frame clones and lacks some. The V and J calls and clone size were taken over from that table, and D and trimming were inferred from the DNA. This sample carries fewer than 85,000 clones, over 65% of them seen once, and the ten largest clones take less than 40%. The receptor was derived from a woman in her seventies with acute or convalescent COVID-19. The V call is TRBV27, the J call TRBJ2-7; 7 positions match TRBD1. Sequenced material: peripheral blood. This CDR3 is CASSLTTGSTYEQYF. Here the CDR3 DNA reads TGTGCCAGCAGTTTAACGACAGGGTCTACCTACGAGCAGTACTTC.